This TCR beta chain was recorded in a study of T cell changes during pregnancy in multiple sclerosis. Using immunoSEQ multiplex PCR, the repertoire was profiled, and TCRdb retains in-frame clones only, with some absent. The sample carries approximately 120,000 clones, roughly 96% recorded once. CDR1 is SGHKS, CDR2 YYEKEE, per germline (reference sequence). This CDR3 has 15 amino acids. The V end lost 2 bases, the J end lost 4 bases, and 13 bases lay between the germline ends. The TCR was taken from a female donor with multiple sclerosis, enrolled in a pregnancy study. The V gene is TRBV5-5, the J gene TRBJ2-1, with D maybe TRBD2 (5 bases). The sample consisted of peripheral blood, taken after pregnancy. CDR3 amino acids: CASSLAVVGYNEQFF. The CDR3 DNA sequence: TGTGCCAGCAGCTTAGCGGTTGTAGGGTACAATGAGCAGTTCTTC. Together with reference TRBV5-5 and TRBJ2-1, the CDR3 gives the full variable domain: DAGVTQSPTHLIKTRGQQVTLRCSPISGHKSVSWYQQVLGQGPQFIFQYYEKEERGRGNFPDRFSARQFPNYSSELNVNALLLGDSALYLCASSLAVVGYNEQFFGPGTRLTVL.